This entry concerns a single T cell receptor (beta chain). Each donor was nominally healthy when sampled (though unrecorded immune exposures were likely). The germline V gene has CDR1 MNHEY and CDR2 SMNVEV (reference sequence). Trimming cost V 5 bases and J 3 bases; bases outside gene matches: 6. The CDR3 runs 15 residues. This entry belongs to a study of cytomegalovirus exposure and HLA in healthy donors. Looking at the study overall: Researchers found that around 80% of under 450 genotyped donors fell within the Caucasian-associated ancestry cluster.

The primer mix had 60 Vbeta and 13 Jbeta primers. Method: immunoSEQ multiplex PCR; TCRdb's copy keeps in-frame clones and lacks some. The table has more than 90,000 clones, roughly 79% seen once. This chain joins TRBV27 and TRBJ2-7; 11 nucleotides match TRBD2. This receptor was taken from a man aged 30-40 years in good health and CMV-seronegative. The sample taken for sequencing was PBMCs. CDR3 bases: TGTGCCAGCAGTCCCCGGACTAGCGGGTTCTACGAGCAGTACGTC. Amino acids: CASSPRTSGFYEQYV.